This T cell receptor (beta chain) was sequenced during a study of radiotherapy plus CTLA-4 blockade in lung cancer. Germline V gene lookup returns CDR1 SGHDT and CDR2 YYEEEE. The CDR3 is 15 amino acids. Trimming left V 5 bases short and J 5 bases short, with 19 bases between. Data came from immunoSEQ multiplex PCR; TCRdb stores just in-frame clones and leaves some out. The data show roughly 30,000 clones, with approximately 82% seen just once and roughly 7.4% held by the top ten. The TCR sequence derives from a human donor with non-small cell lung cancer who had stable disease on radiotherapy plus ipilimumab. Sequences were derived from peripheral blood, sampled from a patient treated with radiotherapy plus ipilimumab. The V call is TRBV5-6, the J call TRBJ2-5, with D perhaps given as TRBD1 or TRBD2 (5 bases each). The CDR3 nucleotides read TGTGCCAGCAGTTCCGGGGTGGGGGTCGCGGAGACCCAGTACTTC. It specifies CASSSGVGVAETQYF.